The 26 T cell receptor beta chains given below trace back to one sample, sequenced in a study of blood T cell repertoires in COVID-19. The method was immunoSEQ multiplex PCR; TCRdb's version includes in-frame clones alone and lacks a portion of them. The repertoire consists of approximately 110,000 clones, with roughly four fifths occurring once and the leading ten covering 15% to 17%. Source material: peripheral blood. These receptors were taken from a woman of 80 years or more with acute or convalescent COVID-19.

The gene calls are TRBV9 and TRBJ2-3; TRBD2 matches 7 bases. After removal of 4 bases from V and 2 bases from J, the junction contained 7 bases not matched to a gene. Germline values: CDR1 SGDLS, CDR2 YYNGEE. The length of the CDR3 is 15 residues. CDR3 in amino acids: CASSLLALPTDTQYF. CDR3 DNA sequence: TGTGCCAGCAGCTTACTAGCGTTGCCCACAGATACGCAGTATTTT.

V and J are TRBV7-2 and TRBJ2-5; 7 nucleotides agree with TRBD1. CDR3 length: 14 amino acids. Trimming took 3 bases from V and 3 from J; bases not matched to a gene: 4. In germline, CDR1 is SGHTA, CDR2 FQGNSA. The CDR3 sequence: CASSLRGREETQYF. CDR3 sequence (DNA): TGTGCCAGCAGCTTGAGGGGGCGCGAAGAGACCCAGTACTTC.

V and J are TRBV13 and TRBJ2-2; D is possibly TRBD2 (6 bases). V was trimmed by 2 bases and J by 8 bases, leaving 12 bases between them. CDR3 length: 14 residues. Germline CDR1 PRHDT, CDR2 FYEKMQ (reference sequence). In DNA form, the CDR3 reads TGTGCCAGCAGCTTACACGGGAGCTGGGGGGAGCTGTTTTTT. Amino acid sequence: CASSLHGSWGELFF.

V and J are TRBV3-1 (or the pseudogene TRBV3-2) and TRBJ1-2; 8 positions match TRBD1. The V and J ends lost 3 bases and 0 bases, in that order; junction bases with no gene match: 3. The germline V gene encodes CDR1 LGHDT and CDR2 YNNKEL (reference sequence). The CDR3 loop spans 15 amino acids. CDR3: CASSHETGANYGYTF. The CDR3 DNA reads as TGTGCCAGCAGCCACGAGACAGGGGCTAACTATGGCTACACCTTC.

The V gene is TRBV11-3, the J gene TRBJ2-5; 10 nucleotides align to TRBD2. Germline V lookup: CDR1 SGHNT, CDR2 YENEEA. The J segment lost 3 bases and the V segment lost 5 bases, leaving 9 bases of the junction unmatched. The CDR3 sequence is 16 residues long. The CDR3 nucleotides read TGTGCCAGCAGCCCCTCTAGCGGGAGAACCGAAGAGACCCAGTACTTC. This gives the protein CASSPSSGRTEETQYF.

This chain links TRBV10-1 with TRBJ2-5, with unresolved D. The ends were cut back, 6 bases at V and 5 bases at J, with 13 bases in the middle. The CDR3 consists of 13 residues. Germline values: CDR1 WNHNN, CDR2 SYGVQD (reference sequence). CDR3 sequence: CASSLDTGETQYF. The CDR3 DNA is TGCGCCAGCAGCTTGGATACCGGGGAGACCCAGTACTTC.

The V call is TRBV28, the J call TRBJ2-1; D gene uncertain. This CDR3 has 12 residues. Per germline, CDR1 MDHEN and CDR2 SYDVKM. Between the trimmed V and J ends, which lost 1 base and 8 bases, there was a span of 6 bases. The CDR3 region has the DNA TGTGCCAGCAGTTTATCCAGCGATGAGCAGTTCTTC. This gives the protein CASSLSSDEQFF.

The CDR3 region has the DNA TGTGCCAGCAGCTTGGAACTAGCAAAGGGGGCCGAGCAGTACTTC. It translates to CASSLELAKGAEQYF. The chain carries TRBV5-5 and TRBJ2-7; the D gene is possibly TRBD1 (7 bases). V lost 0 bases to trimming and J lost 6 bases, with 16 bases between them. CDR3 length: 15 amino acids. The germline V gene has CDR1 SGHKS and CDR2 YYEKEE (reference sequence). Variable domain in full (rest from reference TRBV5-5 and TRBJ2-7): DAGVTQSPTHLIKTRGQQVTLRCSPISGHKSVSWYQQVLGQGPQFIFQYYEKEERGRGNFPDRFSARQFPNYSSELNVNALLLGDSALYLCASSLELAKGAEQYFGPGTRLTVT.

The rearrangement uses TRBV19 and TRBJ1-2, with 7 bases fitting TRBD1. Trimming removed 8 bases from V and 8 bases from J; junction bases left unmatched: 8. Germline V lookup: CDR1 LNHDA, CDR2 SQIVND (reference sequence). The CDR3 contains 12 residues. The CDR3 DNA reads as TGTGCCAGTTGGGACAGCGGCCCAGGCTACACCTTC. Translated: CASWDSGPGYTF.

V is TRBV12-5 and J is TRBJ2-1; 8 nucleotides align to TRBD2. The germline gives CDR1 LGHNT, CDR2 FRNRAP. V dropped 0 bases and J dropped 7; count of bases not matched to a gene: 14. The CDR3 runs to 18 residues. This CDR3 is CASGLVRPGGTRRNEQFF. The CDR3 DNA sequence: TGTGCTAGTGGTTTGGTACGCCCCGGGGGGACTAGAAGGAATGAGCAGTTCTTC.

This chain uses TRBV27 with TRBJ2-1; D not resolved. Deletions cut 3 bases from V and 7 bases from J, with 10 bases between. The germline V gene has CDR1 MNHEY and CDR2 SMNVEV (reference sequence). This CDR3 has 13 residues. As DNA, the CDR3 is TGTGCCAGCAGTTTCGCGGCGCCTAATGAGCAGTTCTTC. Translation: CASSFAAPNEQFF.

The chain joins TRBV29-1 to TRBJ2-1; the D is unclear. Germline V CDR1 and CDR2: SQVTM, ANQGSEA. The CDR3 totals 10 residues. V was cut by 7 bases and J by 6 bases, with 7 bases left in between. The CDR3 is CSAVLNEQFF. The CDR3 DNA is TGCAGCGCCGTCCTCAATGAGCAGTTCTTC.

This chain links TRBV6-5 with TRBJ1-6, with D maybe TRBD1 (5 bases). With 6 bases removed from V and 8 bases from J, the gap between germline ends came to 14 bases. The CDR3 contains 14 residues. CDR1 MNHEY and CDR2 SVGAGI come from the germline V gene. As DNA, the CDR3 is TGTGCCAGCAGACCGGGGGTTCGGTATTCACCCCTCCACTTT. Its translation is CASRPGVRYSPLHF.

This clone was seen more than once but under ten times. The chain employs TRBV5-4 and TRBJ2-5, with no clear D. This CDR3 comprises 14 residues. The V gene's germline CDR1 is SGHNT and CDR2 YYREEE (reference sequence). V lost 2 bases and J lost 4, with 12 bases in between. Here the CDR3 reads CASSLPTTAETQYF. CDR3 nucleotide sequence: TGTGCCAGCAGCTTACCGACAACGGCAGAGACCCAGTACTTC.

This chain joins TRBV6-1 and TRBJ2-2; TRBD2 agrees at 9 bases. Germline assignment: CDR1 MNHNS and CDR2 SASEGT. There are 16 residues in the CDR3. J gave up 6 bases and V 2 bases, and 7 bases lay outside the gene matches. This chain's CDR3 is CASSEFGTSYPGELFF. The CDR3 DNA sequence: TGTGCCAGCAGTGAATTTGGGACTAGCTATCCCGGGGAGCTGTTTTTT.

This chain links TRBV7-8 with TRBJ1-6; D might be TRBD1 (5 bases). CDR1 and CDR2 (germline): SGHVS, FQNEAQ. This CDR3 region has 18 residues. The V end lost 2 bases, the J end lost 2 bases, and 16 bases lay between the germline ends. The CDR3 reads CASSLKRPGNAYNSPLHF. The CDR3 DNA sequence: TGTGCCAGCAGCTTAAAGAGGCCAGGGAATGCCTATAATTCACCCCTCCACTTT.

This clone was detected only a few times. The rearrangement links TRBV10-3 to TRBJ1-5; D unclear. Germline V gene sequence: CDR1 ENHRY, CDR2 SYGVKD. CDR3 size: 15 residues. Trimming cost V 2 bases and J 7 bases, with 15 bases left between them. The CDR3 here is CAISEEAAYGQPQHF. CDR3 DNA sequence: TGTGCCATCAGTGAGGAAGCGGCGTATGGACAGCCCCAGCATTTT.

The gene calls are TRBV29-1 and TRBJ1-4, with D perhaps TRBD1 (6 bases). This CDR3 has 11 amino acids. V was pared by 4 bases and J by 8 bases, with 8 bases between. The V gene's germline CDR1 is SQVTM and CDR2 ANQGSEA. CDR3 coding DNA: TGCAGCGTTGTCCAGGGGGAAAAACTGTTTTTT. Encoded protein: CSVVQGEKLFF.

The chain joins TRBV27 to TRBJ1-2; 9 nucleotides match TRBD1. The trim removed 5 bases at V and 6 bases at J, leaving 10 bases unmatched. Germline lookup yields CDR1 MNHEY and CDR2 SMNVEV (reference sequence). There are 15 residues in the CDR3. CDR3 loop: CASSTRDRADNGYTF. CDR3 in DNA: TGTGCCAGCAGTACTAGGGACAGGGCCGACAATGGCTACACCTTC.

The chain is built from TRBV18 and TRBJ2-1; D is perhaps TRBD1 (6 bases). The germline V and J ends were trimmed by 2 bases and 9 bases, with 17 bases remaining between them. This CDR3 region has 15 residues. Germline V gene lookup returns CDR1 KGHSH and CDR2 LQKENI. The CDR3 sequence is CASSPRQQGTSEQFF. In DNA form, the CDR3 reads TGTGCCAGCTCACCAAGGCAACAGGGTACTTCTGAGCAGTTCTTC.

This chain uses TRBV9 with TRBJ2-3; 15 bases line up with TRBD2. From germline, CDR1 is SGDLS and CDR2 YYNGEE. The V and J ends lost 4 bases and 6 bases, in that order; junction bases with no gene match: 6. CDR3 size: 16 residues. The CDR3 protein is CASSPGGTSGRDTQYF. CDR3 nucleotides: TGTGCCAGCAGCCCGGGGGGGACTAGCGGGAGGGATACGCAGTATTTT.

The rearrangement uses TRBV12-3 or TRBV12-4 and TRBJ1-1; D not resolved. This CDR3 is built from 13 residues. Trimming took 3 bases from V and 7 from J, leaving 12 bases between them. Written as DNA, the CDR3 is TGTGCCAGCAGTTTGTGGACTGCGAATGAAGCTTTCTTT. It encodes CASSLWTANEAFF.

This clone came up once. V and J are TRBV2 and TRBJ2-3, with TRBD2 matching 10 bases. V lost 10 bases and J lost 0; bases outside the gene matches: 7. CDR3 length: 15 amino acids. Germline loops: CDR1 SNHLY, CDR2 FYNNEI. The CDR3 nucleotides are TGTGCCACCACTTCACTAGCGGGGAGCACAGATACGCAGTATTTT. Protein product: CATTSLAGSTDTQYF.

CDR3 DNA: TGTGCCAGCAGAGGACAGGGGAGAGGTGAAAAACTGTTTTTT. This encodes CASRGQGRGEKLFF. This chain connects TRBV2 to TRBJ1-4; 9 bases are a match to TRBD1. The CDR3 loop spans 14 amino acids. With 6 bases clipped from V and 7 bases from J, the junction kept 6 bases outside the gene matches. CDR1 is SNHLY and CDR2 is FYNNEI in the germline V gene. The full variable domain, its missing parts supplied by reference TRBV2 and TRBJ1-4, is EPEVTQTPSHQVTQMGQEVILRCVPISNHLYFYWYRQILGQKVEFLVSFYNNEISEKSEIFDDQFSVERPDGSNFTLKIRSTKLEDSAMYFCASRGQGRGEKLFFGSGTQLSVL.

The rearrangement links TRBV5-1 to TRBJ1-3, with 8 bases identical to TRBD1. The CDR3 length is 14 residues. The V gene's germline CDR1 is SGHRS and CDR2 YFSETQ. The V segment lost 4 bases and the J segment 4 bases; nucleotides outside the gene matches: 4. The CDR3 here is CASSPTGAGNTIYF. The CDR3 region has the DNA TGCGCCAGCAGCCCGACAGGGGCCGGAAACACCATATATTTT.

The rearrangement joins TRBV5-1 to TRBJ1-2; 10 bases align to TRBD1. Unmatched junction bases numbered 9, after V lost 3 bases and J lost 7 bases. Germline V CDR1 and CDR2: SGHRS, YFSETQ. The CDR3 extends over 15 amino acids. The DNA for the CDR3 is TGCGCCAGCAGCTCTTCGGGACAGGGGCCGGGTGGCTACACCTTC. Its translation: CASSSSGQGPGGYTF. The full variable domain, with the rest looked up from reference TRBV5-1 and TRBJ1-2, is KAGVTQTPRYLIKTRGQQVTLSCSPISGHRSVSWYQQTPGQGLQFLFEYFSETQRNKGNFPGRFSGRQFSNSRSEMNVSTLELGDSALYLCASSSSGQGPGGYTFGSGTRLTVV.